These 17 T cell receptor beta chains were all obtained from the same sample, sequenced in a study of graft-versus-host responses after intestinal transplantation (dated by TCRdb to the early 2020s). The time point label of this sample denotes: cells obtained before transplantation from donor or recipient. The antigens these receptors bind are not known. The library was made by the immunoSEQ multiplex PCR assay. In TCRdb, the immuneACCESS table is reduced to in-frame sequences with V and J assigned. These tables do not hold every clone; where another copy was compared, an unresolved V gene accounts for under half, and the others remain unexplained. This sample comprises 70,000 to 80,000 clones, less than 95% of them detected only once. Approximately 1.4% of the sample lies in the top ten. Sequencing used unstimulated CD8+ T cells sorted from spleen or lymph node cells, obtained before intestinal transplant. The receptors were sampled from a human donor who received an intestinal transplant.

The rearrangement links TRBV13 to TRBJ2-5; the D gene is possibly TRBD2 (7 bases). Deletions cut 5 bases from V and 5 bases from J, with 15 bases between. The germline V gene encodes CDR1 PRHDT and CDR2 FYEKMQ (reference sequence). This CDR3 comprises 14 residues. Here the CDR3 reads CASSRGAPQETQYF. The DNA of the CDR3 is TGTGCCAGCAGCCGGGGGGCCCCCCAGGAGACCCAGTACTTC.

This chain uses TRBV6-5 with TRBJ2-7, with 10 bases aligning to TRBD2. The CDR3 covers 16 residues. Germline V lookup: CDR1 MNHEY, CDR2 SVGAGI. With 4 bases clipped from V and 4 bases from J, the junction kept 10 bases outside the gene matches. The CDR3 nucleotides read TGTGCCAGCAGTTTAAACGGGGGACTAGCGTTGTACGAGCAGTACTTC. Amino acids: CASSLNGGLALYEQYF.

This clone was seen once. CDR3 sequence: CASSAGGSPYEQYF. CDR3 nucleotides: TGTGCCAGCAGCGCCGGGGGGTCCCCCTACGAGCAGTACTTC. The V call is TRBV9, the J call TRBJ2-7; TRBD2 matches 7 bases. V lost 3 bases, J lost 2 bases, and 5 bases stayed unmatched. This CDR3 has 14 residues. The germline V gene encodes CDR1 SGDLS and CDR2 YYNGEE.

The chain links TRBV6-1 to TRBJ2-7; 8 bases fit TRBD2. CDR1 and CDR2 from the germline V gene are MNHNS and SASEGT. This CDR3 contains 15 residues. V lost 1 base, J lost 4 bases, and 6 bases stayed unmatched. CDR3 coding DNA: TGTGCCAGCAGTGAAGGGTTAGCGGGGTTTTACGAGCAGTACTTC. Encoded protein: CASSEGLAGFYEQYF.

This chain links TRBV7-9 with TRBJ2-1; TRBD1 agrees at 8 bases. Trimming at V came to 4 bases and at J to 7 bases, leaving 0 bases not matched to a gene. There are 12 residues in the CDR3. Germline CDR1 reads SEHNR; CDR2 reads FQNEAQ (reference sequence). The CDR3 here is CASSWTGNEQFF. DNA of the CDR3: TGTGCCAGCAGCTGGACAGGGAATGAGCAGTTCTTC.

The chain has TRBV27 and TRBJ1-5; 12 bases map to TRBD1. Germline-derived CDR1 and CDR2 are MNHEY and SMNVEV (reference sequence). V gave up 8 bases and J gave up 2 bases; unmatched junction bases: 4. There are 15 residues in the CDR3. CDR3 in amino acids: CASGDRGPGNQPQHF. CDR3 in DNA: TGTGCCAGCGGGGACAGGGGGCCGGGCAATCAGCCCCAGCATTTT.

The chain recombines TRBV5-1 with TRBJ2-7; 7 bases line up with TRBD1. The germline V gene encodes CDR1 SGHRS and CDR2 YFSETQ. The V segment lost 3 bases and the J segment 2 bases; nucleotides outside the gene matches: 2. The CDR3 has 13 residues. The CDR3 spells CASSSTGAYEQYF. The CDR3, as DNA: TGCGCCAGCAGCTCTACAGGGGCCTACGAGCAGTACTTC.

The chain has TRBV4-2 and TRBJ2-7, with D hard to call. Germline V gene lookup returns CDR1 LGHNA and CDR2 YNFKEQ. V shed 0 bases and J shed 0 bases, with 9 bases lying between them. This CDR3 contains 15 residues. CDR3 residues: CASSQEWSSSYEQYF. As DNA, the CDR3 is TGTGCCAGCAGCCAAGAGTGGTCTAGCTCCTACGAGCAGTACTTC.

The CDR3 coding sequence is TGTGCCAGCAGCGGGGGGCACAATGAGCAGTTCTTC. Its translation is CASSGGHNEQFF. This chain joins TRBV9 and TRBJ2-1; weak D call: TRBD1 (6 bases). The CDR3 loop spans 12 amino acids. The V gene lost 3 bases and the J gene lost 5 bases, with 6 bases spanning the gap. CDR1 is SGDLS and CDR2 is YYNGEE in the germline V gene.

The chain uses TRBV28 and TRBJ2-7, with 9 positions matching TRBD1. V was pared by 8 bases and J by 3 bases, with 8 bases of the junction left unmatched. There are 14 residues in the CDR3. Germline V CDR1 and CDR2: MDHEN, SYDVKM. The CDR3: CASRRQGGSYEQYF. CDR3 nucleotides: TGTGCCAGCCGCCGACAGGGGGGGAGCTACGAGCAGTACTTC. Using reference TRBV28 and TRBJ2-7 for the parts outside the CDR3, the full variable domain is DVKVTQSSRYLVKRTGEKVFLECVQDMDHENMFWYRQDPGLGLRLIYFSYDVKMKEKGDIPEGYSVSREKKERFSLILESASTNQTSMYLCASRRQGGSYEQYFGPGTRLTVT.

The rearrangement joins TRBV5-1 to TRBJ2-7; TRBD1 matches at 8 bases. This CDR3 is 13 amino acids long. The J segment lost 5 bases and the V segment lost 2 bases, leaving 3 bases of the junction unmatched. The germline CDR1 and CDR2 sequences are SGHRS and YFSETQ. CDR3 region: CASSFLGQDEQYF. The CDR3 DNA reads TGCGCCAGCAGCTTTCTGGGACAGGACGAGCAGTACTTC. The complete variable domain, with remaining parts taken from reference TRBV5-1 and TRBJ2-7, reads KAGVTQTPRYLIKTRGQQVTLSCSPISGHRSVSWYQQTPGQGLQFLFEYFSETQRNKGNFPGRFSGRQFSNSRSEMNVSTLELGDSALYLCASSFLGQDEQYFGPGTRLTVT.

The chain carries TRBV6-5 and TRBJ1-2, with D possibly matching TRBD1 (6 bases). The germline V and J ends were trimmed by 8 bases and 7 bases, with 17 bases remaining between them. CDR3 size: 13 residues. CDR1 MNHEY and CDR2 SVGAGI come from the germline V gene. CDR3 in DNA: TGTGCCAGCGTGGGGGGGGCACGGGGTGGCTACACCTTC. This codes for CASVGGARGGYTF.

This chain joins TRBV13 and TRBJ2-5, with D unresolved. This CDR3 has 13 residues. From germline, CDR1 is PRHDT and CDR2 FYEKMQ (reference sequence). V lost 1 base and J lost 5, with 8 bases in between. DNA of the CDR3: TGTGCCAGCAGCTTAGCACAGCTCGAGACCCAGTACTTC. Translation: CASSLAQLETQYF.

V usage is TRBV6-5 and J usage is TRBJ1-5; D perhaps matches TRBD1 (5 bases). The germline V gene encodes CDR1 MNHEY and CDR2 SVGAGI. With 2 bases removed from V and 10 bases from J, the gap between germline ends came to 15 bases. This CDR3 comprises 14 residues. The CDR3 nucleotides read TGTGCCAGCAGTTACCAGGGAGGATGGGAACCCCAGCATTTT. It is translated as CASSYQGGWEPQHF.

In DNA, the CDR3 is TGTGCCAGCAGTCCAATAGCGGGGGGGCTGGACGAGCAGTACTTC. This encodes CASSPIAGGLDEQYF. The chain recombines TRBV27 with TRBJ2-5; 11 nucleotides agree with TRBD2. The end of the DNA is better explained by TRBJ2-7, so the J call may be wrong. The CDR3 loop spans 15 amino acids. CDR1 MNHEY and CDR2 SMNVEV come from the germline V gene (reference sequence).

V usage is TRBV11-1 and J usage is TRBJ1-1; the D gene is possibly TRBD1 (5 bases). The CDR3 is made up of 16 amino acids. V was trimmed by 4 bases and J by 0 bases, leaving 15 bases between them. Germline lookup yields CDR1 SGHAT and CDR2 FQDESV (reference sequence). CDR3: CASSSYPTDMNTEAFF. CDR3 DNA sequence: TGTGCCAGCAGCTCCTACCCGACAGACATGAACACTGAAGCTTTCTTT.

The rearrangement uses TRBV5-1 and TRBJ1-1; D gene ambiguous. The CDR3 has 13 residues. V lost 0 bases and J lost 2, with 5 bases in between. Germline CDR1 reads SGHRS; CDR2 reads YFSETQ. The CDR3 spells CASSLDINTEAFF. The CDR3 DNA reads TGCGCCAGCAGCTTGGACATCAACACTGAAGCTTTCTTT.